This is a list of T cell receptor beta chains from one sample in a study of cytotoxic CD8 clonotypes in ibrutinib-treated CLL. The protocol was immunoSEQ multiplex PCR, while the TCRdb copy is restricted to in-frame clones and leaves out a portion. Among over 200,000 clones listed, roughly 65% were seen once. This sample comprised PBMCs, obtained after 12 months of ibrutinib treatment. These receptors were taken from a human donor with chronic lymphocytic leukemia. The CDR3 runs from the conserved cysteine through the conserved F or W. A D gene is named only where the DNA matches it firmly. Part of the rows lack a size; the others show once, few, many or a class for expanded clones.

V gene: TRBV19
clone size: -
J gene: TRBJ2-1
D gene: -
CDR3 DNA: TGTGCCAGTAGTATGGTGGGGAGGAATGAGCAGTTCTTC
CDR3 protein: CASSMVGRNEQFF

V gene: TRBV7-3
clone size: once
J gene: TRBJ2-2
D gene: -
CDR3 DNA: TGTGCCAGCAGCCCCTCAGGGATTGCCGGGGAGCTGTTTTTT
CDR3 protein: CASSPSGIAGELFF

V gene: TRBV6-1
clone size: -
J gene: TRBJ1-2
D gene: TRBD1
CDR3 DNA: TGTGCCAGCAGGCCCGGACAGGGGGCAAATGGCTACACCTTC
CDR3 protein: CASRPGQGANGYTF

V gene: TRBV2
clone size: -
J gene: TRBJ2-3
D gene: TRBD2
CDR3 DNA: TGTGCCAGCAGATACGGGCGGGAGGGTACGCAGTATTTT
CDR3 protein: CASRYGREGTQYF

V gene: TRBV25-1
clone size: once
J gene: TRBJ1-4
D gene: TRBD1
CDR3 DNA: TGTGCCAGCAGTGGCTACAGGGGACGAGGTGAAAAACTGTTTTTT
CDR3 protein: CASSGYRGRGEKLFF

V gene: TRBV11-2
clone size: -
J gene: TRBJ1-2
D gene: -
CDR3 DNA: TGTGCCACCTTTGAGGCGGAGGGCTACACCTTC
CDR3 protein: CATFEAEGYTF

V gene: TRBV5-1
clone size: -
J gene: TRBJ1-4
D gene: TRBD1
CDR3 DNA: TGCGCCAGCAGCTCCCGACAGGGGGCAAGGGAAAAACTGTTTTTT
CDR3 protein: CASSSRQGAREKLFF

V gene: TRBV7-3
clone size: -
J gene: TRBJ2-1
D gene: TRBD2
CDR3 DNA: TGTGCCAGCAGCTTGGGACTAGCGGGAGGTTACTCCTACAATGAGCAGTTCTTC
CDR3 protein: CASSLGLAGGYSYNEQFF

V gene: TRBV28
clone size: -
J gene: TRBJ2-5
D gene: -
CDR3 DNA: TGTGCCAGCAGTTTATTGGGACAACCCGTGAAAGAGACCCAGTACTTC
CDR3 protein: CASSLLGQPVKETQYF

V gene: TRBV7-9
clone size: -
J gene: TRBJ1-3
D gene: -
CDR3 DNA: TGTGCCAGCAGCAACCCAGGAAACACCATATATTTT
CDR3 protein: CASSNPGNTIYF

V gene: TRBV7-9
clone size: -
J gene: TRBJ1-2
D gene: -
CDR3 DNA: TGTGCCAGCAGCCCGGACAGTACACATGGCTACACCTTC
CDR3 protein: CASSPDSTHGYTF

V gene: TRBV5-5
clone size: -
J gene: TRBJ2-7
D gene: TRBD2
CDR3 DNA: TGTGCCAGCAGCCCGTCGGGGGGTGAGCAGTACTTC
CDR3 protein: CASSPSGGEQYF

V gene: TRBV5-4
clone size: -
J gene: TRBJ2-1
D gene: TRBD1
CDR3 DNA: TGTGCCAGCAGCGTACGGACAGGGGGCAGTGAGCAGTTCTTC
CDR3 protein: CASSVRTGGSEQFF

V gene: TRBV7-8
clone size: few
J gene: TRBJ1-3
D gene: -
CDR3 DNA: TGTGCCAGCAGCGCCCAAACCAGGGGCTCTGGAAACACCATATATTTT
CDR3 protein: CASSAQTRGSGNTIYF

V gene: TRBV5-5
clone size: -
J gene: TRBJ2-5
D gene: -
CDR3 DNA: TGTGCCAGCAGCTTGGGGGCCCTCCAAGAGACCCAGTACTTC
CDR3 protein: CASSLGALQETQYF

V gene: TRBV7-2
clone size: few
J gene: TRBJ1-2
D gene: -
CDR3 DNA: TGTGCCAGCAGCTTACTCAACTATGGCTACACCTTC
CDR3 protein: CASSLLNYGYTF

V gene: TRBV30
clone size: -
J gene: TRBJ1-4
D gene: -
CDR3 DNA: TGTGCCTGGAAGGGGGGGACAAAGGCGACAGAACTGTTTTTT
CDR3 protein: CAWKGGTKATELFF

V gene: TRBV5-6
clone size: once
J gene: TRBJ2-3
D gene: -
CDR3 DNA: TGTGCCAGTTCGGGGTTGAGCGATACGCAGTATTTT
CDR3 protein: CASSGLSDTQYF

V gene: TRBV28
clone size: -
J gene: TRBJ1-2
D gene: -
CDR3 DNA: TGTGCCAGCAGTTTTTCCCCCCCCAGCGGGTATGGCTACACCTTC
CDR3 protein: CASSFSPPSGYGYTF

V gene: TRBV9
clone size: -
J gene: TRBJ2-5
D gene: -
CDR3 DNA: TGTGCCAGCAGCGTAGGGGACCCGGGGGAGACCCAGTACTTC
CDR3 protein: CASSVGDPGETQYF

V gene: TRBV7-3
clone size: -
J gene: TRBJ2-5
D gene: TRBD1
CDR3 DNA: TGTGCCAGCAGCTTAGGGACAGGGGGCCAAGAGACCCAGTACTTC
CDR3 protein: CASSLGTGGQETQYF

V gene: TRBV28
clone size: -
J gene: TRBJ2-6
D gene: -
CDR3 DNA: TGTGCCAGCAGGGGCTCTGGGGCCAACGTCCTGACTTTC
CDR3 protein: CASRGSGANVLTF

V gene: TRBV29-1
clone size: -
J gene: TRBJ1-4
D gene: -
CDR3 DNA: TGCAGTGCACTTGTCAGCCCTAATGAAAAACTGTTTTTT
CDR3 protein: CSALVSPNEKLFF

V gene: TRBV30
clone size: -
J gene: TRBJ1-2
D gene: -
CDR3 DNA: TGTGCCTGGAGTGTGGAGGCCGCGTACTATGGCTACACCTTC
CDR3 protein: CAWSVEAAYYGYTF

V gene: TRBV5-4
clone size: few
J gene: TRBJ2-7
D gene: -
CDR3 DNA: TGTGCCAGCAGCTTGGTCGGGAATGCCTACGAGCAGTACTTC
CDR3 protein: CASSLVGNAYEQYF

V gene: TRBV28
clone size: -
J gene: TRBJ2-5
D gene: -
CDR3 DNA: TGTGCCAGCAGGCTAGACTACAACCAAGAGACCCAGTACTTC
CDR3 protein: CASRLDYNQETQYF

V gene: TRBV19
clone size: -
J gene: TRBJ1-4
D gene: TRBD1
CDR3 DNA: TGTGCCAGTAGCCAGGACAGGGATCGTGAAAAACTGTTTTTT
CDR3 protein: CASSQDRDREKLFF

V gene: TRBV10-3
clone size: -
J gene: TRBJ1-2
D gene: TRBD1
CDR3 DNA: TGTGCCATCAGTGAGATCGAGACAGGGGCTAACTATGGCTACACCTTC
CDR3 protein: CAISEIETGANYGYTF

V gene: TRBV5-6
clone size: -
J gene: TRBJ1-5
D gene: TRBD1
CDR3 DNA: TGTGCCAGCAGCTTAAGGACAGGGATTAGCAATCAGCCCCAGCATTTT
CDR3 protein: CASSLRTGISNQPQHF

V gene: TRBV6-5
clone size: -
J gene: TRBJ1-1
D gene: -
CDR3 DNA: TGTGCCAGCAGTTACTCGAAGGGCACGATGAACACTGAAGCTTTCTTT
CDR3 protein: CASSYSKGTMNTEAFF

V gene: TRBV6-5
clone size: -
J gene: TRBJ1-1
D gene: -
CDR3 DNA: TGTGCCAGCAGTTGGACAGCCATGAACACTGAAGCTTTCTTT
CDR3 protein: CASSWTAMNTEAFF

V gene: TRBV2
clone size: once
J gene: TRBJ2-1
D gene: -
CDR3 DNA: TGTGCCAGCGAAAGCAGACTAGGATTTTCCGCTGAGCAGTTCTTC
CDR3 protein: CASESRLGFSAEQFF

V gene: TRBV7-2
clone size: -
J gene: TRBJ2-5
D gene: -
CDR3 DNA: TGTGCCAGCAGCTTAGCCCTAGTCTTGGAGACCCAGTACTTC
CDR3 protein: CASSLALVLETQYF

V gene: TRBV9
clone size: -
J gene: TRBJ2-5
D gene: -
CDR3 DNA: TGTGCCAGCAGCGTAGGAAGGGCCCAAGAGACCCAGTACTTC
CDR3 protein: CASSVGRAQETQYF

V gene: TRBV25-1
clone size: -
J gene: TRBJ2-7
D gene: -
CDR3 DNA: TGTGCCAGCAGTGAATGGGGGGACTCCTACGAGCAGTACTTC
CDR3 protein: CASSEWGDSYEQYF